The clone carrying this T cell receptor beta chain was seen a few times. Its antigen is undetermined. This specimen includes other DNA sequences encoding the same CDR3. The source of the sample is a study of cytomegalovirus exposure and HLA in healthy donors. Study context: Samples from HLA-typed donors yielded about 80 million unique TCRs in an early data release. Of 300 to 500 genotyped donors, roughly 80% clustered with self-reported Caucasian donors.

Findings of the study overall: CMV serostatus was the sole immune exposure data available.

The PCR made use of 60 Vbeta and 13 Jbeta primers. Study processing details: Later, roughly 86 million unique TCR beta chains were counted in an analysis, and some 9.9 million of them were shared. Only in-frame clones appear in the TCRdb table, and some are missing; sequencing was by immunoSEQ multiplex PCR. The V and J calls and clone size were taken over from that table, and D and trimming were inferred from the DNA. The sample includes fewer than 250,000 clones, 82% of them seen just once. The receptor comes from a man aged 35-49 years in good health and CMV-seropositive. The sample consisted of PBMCs.

The CDR3 reads CASSIGTGVGTEAFF. Here the CDR3 DNA reads TGTGCCAGTAGTATCGGGACAGGGGTTGGTACTGAAGCTTTCTTT. V usage is TRBV19 and J usage is TRBJ1-1; 10 nucleotides line up with TRBD1. The J segment lost 5 bases and the V segment lost 3 bases, leaving 6 bases of the junction unmatched. This CDR3 spans 15 amino acids. Per germline, CDR1 LNHDA and CDR2 SQIVND (reference sequence). The full variable domain, completed using reference TRBV19 and TRBJ1-1, is DGGITQSPKYLFRKEGQNVTLSCEQNLNHDAMYWYRQDPGQGLRLIYYSQIVNDFQKGDIAEGYSVSREKKESFPLTVTSAQKNPTAFYLCASSIGTGVGTEAFFGQGTRLTVV.